Listed below are T cell receptor beta chains from one sample, sequenced in a study of blood T cell repertoires in COVID-19. TCRdb keeps only in-frame clones here, not all; method: immunoSEQ multiplex PCR. This table holds a few hundred thousand clones, around nine tenths found once. The sequenced material came from PBMCs or T cells enriched from blood (not recorded which). The receptors derive from a middle-aged man who had recovered from COVID-19. Each CDR3 is given with its conserved first and last residue. The D gene is left open where the match is weak. A clone size is listed for some rows: how often the clone was seen (once, few, many), or a class if it is expanded.

d_call	v_call	j_call	clone_size	cdr3_aa
.	TRBV28	TRBJ1-1	.	CASSLYGTEAFF
.	TRBV10-3	TRBJ1-6	.	CAISEKRDLPRAGSPLHF
.	TRBV7-2	TRBJ1-1	.	CASSGQGRNTEAFF
TRBD2	TRBV7-6	TRBJ2-1	few	CASSPASGSEQFF
TRBD2	TRBV19	TRBJ2-3	.	CASSIGTRTDTQYF
.	TRBV24-1	TRBJ2-1	.	CATSETRVNEQFF
TRBD1	TRBV6-5	TRBJ1-2	.	CASVRDRDGYGYTF
.	TRBV9	TRBJ1-2	once	CASSVEGRGNYGYTF
TRBD1	TRBV2	TRBJ1-5	.	CASRGQGDNQPQHF
.	TRBV6-1	TRBJ2-5	.	CASSEALGRGSETQYF
TRBD1	TRBV11-2	TRBJ1-2	.	CASSLDRPGTVYGYTF
.	TRBV5-5	TRBJ1-4	.	CASSYWTALDEKLFF
.	TRBV27	TRBJ2-7	.	CASRDKYYEQYF
TRBD2	TRBV9	TRBJ2-2	.	CASSADLRLAGGPTGELFF
.	TRBV2	TRBJ2-7	.	CASRGDNYPLYEQYF
.	TRBV7-8	TRBJ2-1	few	CASSRLADYNEQFF
.	TRBV11-1	TRBJ2-3	.	CASIFGRGTNADTQYF
.	TRBV7-6	TRBJ2-5	.	CASSDDSQETQYF
TRBD1	TRBV5-1	TRBJ2-5	.	CASSAGDRDVQETQYF
TRBD1	TRBV5-5	TRBJ2-5	once	CASSLFTGGKETQYF
TRBD1	TRBV6-2/TRBV6-3	TRBJ1-5	.	CASSYPDRGSNQPQHF
.	TRBV6-1	TRBJ1-4	.	CASSERPYVEKLFF
TRBD2	TRBV10-3	TRBJ2-2	.	CAISGFQLAGSPGELFF
.	TRBV6-5	TRBJ1-4	.	CASSYGGGLNEKLFF
.	TRBV19	TRBJ1-1	.	CASSQRGGNTEAFF
TRBD2	TRBV9	TRBJ2-1	.	CASSPRTSGGIGEQFF
.	TRBV5-1	TRBJ1-1	.	CASSLSLSTGAEAFF
TRBD1	TRBV5-4	TRBJ1-2	few	CASNSQGGRGHRYGYTF
TRBD2	TRBV29-1	TRBJ2-3	.	CSASSGSTDTQYF